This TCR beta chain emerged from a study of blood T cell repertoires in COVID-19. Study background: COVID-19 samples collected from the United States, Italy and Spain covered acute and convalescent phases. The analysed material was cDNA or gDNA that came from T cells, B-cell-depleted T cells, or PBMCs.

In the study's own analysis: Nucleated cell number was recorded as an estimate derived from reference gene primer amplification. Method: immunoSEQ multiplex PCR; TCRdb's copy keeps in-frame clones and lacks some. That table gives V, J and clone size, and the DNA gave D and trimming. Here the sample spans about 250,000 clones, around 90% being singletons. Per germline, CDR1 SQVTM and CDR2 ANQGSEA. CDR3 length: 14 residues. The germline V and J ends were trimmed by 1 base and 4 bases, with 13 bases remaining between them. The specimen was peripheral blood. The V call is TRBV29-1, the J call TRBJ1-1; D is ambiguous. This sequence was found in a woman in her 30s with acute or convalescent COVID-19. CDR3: CSVEVGRGFTEAFF. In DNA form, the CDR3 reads TGCAGCGTTGAAGTCGGGAGAGGGTTCACTGAAGCTTTCTTT.